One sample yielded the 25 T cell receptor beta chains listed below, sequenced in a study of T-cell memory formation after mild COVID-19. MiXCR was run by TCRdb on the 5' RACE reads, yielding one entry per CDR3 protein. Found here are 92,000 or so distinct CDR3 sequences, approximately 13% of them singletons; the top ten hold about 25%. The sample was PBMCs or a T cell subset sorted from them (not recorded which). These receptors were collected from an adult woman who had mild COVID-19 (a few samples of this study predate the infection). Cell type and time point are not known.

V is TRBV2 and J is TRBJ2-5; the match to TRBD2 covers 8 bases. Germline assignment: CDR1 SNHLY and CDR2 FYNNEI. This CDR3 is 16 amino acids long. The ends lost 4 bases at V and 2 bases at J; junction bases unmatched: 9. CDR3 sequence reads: CASSGPSGSDQETQYF. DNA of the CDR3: TGTGCCAGCAGTGGGCCCAGCGGGAGCGATCAAGAGACCCAGTACTTC.

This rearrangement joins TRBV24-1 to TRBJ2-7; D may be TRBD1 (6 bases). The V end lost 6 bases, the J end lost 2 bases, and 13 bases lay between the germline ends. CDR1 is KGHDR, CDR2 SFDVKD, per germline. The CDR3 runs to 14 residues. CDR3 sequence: CATSSGESAYEQYF. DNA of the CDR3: TGTGCCACCAGTTCAGGGGAATCGGCCTACGAGCAGTACTTC.

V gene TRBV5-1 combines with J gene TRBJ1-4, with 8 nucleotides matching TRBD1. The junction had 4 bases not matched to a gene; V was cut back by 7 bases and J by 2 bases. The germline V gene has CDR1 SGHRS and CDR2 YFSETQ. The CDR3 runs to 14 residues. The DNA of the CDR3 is TGCGCCAGCCCTCAGGGGGCCACTAATGAAAAACTGTTTTTT. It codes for CASPQGATNEKLFF.

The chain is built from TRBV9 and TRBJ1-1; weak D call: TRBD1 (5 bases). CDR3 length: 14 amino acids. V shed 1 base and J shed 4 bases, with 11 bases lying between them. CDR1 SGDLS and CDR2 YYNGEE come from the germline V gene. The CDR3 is CASSVWDGSTEAFF. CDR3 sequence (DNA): TGTGCCAGCAGCGTATGGGACGGTAGCACTGAAGCTTTCTTT. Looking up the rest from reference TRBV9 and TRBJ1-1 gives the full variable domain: DSGVTQTPKHLITATGQRVTLRCSPRSGDLSVYWYQQSLDQGLQFLIQYYNGEERAKGNILERFSAQQFPDLHSELNLSSLELGDSALYFCASSVWDGSTEAFFGQGTRLTVV.

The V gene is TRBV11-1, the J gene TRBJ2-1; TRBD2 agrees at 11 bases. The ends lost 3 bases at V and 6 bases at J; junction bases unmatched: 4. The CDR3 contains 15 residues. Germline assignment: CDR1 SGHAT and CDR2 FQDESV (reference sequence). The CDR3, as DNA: TGTGCCAGCAGCTTTGGTACTAGCGGGGGCAATGAGCAGTTCTTC. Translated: CASSFGTSGGNEQFF.

This chain's CDR3 is CATMEVSTDTQYF. DNA for the CDR3: TGTGCCACCATGGAGGTCAGCACAGATACGCAGTATTTT. The chain couples TRBV15 to TRBJ2-3; D is perhaps TRBD2 (5 bases). This CDR3 is built from 13 residues. CDR1 is LNHNV, CDR2 YYDKDF, per germline (reference sequence). With 7 bases removed from V and 0 bases from J, the gap between germline ends came to 8 bases.

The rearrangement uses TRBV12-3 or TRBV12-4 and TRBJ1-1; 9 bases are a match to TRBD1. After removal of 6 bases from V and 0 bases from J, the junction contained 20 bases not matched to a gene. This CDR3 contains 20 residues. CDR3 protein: CASSPPGQGFGFGLNTEAFF. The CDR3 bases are TGTGCCAGCAGCCCACCGGGACAGGGTTTCGGATTTGGTTTGAACACTGAAGCTTTCTTT.

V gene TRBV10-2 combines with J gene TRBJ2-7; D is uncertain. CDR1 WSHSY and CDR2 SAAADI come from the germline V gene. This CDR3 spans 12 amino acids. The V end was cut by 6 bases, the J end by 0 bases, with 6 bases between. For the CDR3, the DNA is TGCGCCAGCAGGACGGACTCCTACGAGCAGTACTTC. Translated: CASRTDSYEQYF.

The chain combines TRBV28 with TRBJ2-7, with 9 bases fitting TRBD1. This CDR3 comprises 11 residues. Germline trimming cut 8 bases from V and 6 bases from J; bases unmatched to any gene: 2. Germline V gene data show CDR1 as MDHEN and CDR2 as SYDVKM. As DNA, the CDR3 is TGTGCCAGCGGGGACAGGGCCGAGCAGTACTTC. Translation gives CASGDRAEQYF. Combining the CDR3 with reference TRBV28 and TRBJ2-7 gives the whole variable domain DVKVTQSSRYLVKRTGEKVFLECVQDMDHENMFWYRQDPGLGLRLIYFSYDVKMKEKGDIPEGYSVSREKKERFSLILESASTNQTSMYLCASGDRAEQYFGPGTRLTVT.

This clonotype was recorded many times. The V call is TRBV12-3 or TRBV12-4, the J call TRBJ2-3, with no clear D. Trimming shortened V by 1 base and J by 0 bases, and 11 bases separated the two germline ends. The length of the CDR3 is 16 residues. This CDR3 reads CASSLGTDTSTDTQYF. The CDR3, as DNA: TGTGCCAGCAGTTTAGGAACAGACACTAGCACAGATACGCAGTATTTT.

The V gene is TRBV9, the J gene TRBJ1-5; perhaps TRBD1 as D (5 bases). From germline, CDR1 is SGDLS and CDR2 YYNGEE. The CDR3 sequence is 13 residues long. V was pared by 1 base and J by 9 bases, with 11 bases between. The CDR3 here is CASSVLSGWPQHF. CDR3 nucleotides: TGTGCCAGCAGCGTATTATCAGGGTGGCCCCAGCATTTT.

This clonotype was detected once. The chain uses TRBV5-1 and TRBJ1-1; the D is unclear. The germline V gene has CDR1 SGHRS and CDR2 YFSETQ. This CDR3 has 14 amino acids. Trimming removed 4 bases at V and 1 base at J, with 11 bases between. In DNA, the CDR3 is TGCGCCAGCAGCACCCCCGAAGGGAACACTGAAGCTTTCTTT. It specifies CASSTPEGNTEAFF.

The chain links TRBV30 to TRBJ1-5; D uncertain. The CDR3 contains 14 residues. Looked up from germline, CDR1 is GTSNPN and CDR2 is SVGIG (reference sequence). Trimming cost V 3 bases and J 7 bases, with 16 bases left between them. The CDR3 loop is CAWSGNPTRQPQHF. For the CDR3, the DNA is TGTGCCTGGAGCGGGAATCCGACAAGGCAGCCCCAGCATTTT.

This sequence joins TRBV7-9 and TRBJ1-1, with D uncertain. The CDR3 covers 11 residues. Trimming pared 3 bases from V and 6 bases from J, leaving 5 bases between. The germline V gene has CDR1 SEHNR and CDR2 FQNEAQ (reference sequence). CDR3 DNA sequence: TGTGCCAGCAGCTTGCCACCTGAAGCTTTCTTT. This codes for CASSLPPEAFF.

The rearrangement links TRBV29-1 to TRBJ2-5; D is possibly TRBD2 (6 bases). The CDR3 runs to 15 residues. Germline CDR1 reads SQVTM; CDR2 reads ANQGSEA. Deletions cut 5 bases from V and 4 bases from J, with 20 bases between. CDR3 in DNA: TGCAGCGTTCCCTACGGCTGGGAGGTGGGAGAGACCCAGTACTTC. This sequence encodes CSVPYGWEVGETQYF.

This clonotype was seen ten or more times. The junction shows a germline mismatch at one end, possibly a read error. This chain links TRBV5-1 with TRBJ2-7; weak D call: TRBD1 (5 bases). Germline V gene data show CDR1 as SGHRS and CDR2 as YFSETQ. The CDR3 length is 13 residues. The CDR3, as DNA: TGTGCCAGCAGCTTGGGGCAGTCCTACGAGCAGTACTTC. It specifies CASSLGQSYEQYF.

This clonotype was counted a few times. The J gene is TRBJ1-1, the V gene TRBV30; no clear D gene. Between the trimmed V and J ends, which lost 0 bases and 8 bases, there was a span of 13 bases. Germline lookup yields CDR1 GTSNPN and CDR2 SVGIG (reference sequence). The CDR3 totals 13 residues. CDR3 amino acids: CAWSVLLTAEAFF. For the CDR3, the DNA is TGTGCCTGGAGTGTATTACTAACCGCCGAAGCTTTCTTT.

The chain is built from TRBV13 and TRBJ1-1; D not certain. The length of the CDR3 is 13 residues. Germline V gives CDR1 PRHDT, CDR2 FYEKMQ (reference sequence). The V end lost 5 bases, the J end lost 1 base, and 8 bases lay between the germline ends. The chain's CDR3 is CASSPPGNTEAFF. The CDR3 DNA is TGTGCCAGCAGCCCCCCAGGGAACACTGAAGCTTTCTTT.

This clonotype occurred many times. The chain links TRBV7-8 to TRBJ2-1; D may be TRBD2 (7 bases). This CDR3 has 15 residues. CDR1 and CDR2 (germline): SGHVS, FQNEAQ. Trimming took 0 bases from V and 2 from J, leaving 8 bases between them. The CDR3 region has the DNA TGTGCCAGCAGCTTAGCGGGGGGGCCCTACAATGAGCAGTTCTTC. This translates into CASSLAGGPYNEQFF.

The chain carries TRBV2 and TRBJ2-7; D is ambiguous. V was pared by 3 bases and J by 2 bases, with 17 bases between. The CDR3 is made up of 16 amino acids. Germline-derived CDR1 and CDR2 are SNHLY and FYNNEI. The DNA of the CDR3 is TGTGCCAGCAGTGATATGGCCGACATAGAGACCTACGAGCAGTACTTC. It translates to CASSDMADIETYEQYF.

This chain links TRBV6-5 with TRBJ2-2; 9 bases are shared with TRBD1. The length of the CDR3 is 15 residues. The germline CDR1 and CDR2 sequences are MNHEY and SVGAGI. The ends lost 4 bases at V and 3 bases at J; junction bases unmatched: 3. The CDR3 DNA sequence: TGTGCCAGCAGTTTCGGGACAGGGCACACCGGGGAGCTGTTTTTT. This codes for CASSFGTGHTGELFF.

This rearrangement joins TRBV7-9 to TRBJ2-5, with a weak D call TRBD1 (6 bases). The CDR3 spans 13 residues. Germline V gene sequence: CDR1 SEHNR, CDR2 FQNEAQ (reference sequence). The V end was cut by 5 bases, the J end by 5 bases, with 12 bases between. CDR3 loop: CASSAQGTETQYF. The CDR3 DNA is TGTGCCAGCAGCGCCCAGGGGACGGAGACCCAGTACTTC.

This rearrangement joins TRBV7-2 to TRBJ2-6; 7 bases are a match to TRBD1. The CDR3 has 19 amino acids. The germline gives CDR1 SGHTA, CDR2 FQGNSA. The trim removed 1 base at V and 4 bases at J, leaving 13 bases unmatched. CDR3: CASSLEGPVGGTGANVLTF. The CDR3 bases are TGTGCCAGCAGCTTAGAGGGTCCAGTAGGGGGCACGGGGGCCAACGTCCTGACTTTC.

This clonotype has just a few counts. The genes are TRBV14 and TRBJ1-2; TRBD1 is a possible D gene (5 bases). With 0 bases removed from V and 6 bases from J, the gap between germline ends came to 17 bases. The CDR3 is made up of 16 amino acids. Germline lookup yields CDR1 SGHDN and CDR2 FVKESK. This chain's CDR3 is CASSQEVRGGADGYTF. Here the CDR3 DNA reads TGTGCCAGCAGCCAAGAGGTTCGCGGAGGGGCCGATGGCTACACCTTC. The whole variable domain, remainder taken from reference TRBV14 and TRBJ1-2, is EAGVTQFPSHSVIEKGQTVTLRCDPISGHDNLYWYRRVMGKEIKFLLHFVKESKQDESGMPNNRFLAERTGGTYSTLKVQPAELEDSGVYFCASSQEVRGGADGYTFGSGTRLTVV.

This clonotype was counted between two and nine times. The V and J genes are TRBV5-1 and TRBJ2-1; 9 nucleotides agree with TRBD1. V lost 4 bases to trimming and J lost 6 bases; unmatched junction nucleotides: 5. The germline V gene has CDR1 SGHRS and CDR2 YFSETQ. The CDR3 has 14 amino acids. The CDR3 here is CASSAGQGPNEQFF. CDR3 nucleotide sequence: TGCGCCAGCAGCGCGGGACAGGGTCCCAATGAGCAGTTCTTC.